The sequence of this T cell receptor (beta chain) was determined in a study of cytomegalovirus exposure and HLA in healthy donors. A multiplex PCR was run with 60 Vbeta primers and 13 Jbeta primers. The method was immunoSEQ multiplex PCR; TCRdb's version includes in-frame clones alone and lacks a portion of them. The top ten hold 5.5% to 7.5% of the sample, which has about 130,000 clones, roughly 71% seen once. Trimming removed 4 bases at V and 6 bases at J, with 14 bases between. Per germline, CDR1 MNHEY and CDR2 SMNVEV (reference sequence). This CDR3 spans 14 amino acids. This TCR was recovered from a woman aged 45-60 years in good health and CMV-seropositive. J is TRBJ2-3 and V is TRBV27; TRBD2 might be the D (5 bases). The source material was PBMCs. As DNA, the CDR3 is TGTGCCAGCAGTTACGGGTGGGGAGTGGATACGCAGTATTTT. Protein product: CASSYGWGVDTQYF.